This paragraph reports one T cell receptor (beta chain). What it recognizes is unknown. In the same sample, other DNA sequences code for this CDR3. This entry belongs to a study of memory CD4+ T cells and cytomegalovirus serostatus. Study-wide results and caveats: Suggested: most of the CMV-linked TCR signature lies in CD4+ memory cells.

Sequencing was performed with immunoSEQ multiplex PCR; in TCRdb, only in-frame clones are kept and a portion is missing. Among roughly 67,000 clones listed, about 78% were seen once. The sort gate was single viable CD3+CD4+CD8-CD45RO+ cells for memory CD4+ T cells. The germline CDR1 and CDR2 sequences are KGHSH and LQKENI. The CDR3 consists of 13 residues. Trimming pared 2 bases from V and 4 bases from J, leaving 6 bases between. The V and J genes are TRBV18 and TRBJ1-3, with no clear D. Input material: memory CD4+ T cells from blood. This clonotype was sampled from an adult in good health and CMV-seropositive. CDR3: CASSPDSGNTIYF. The CDR3 nucleotides are TGTGCCAGCTCACCAGATTCCGGAAACACCATATATTTT.